Below, 3 T cell receptor beta chains from the same sample are listed, as sequenced in a study of T cell repertoires in cytomegalovirus infection. One entry per CDR3 protein, called by TCRdb with MiXCR from the reads. The table shows approximately 500,000 distinct CDR3 sequences, with over 9% occurring only once. Sequencing used PBMCs. The source of these receptors is a human donor in good health (CMV status not recorded). Some clones in this sample may be carry-over from other donors' samples.

This clonotype was observed many times. The chain is built from TRBV6-5 and TRBJ2-7; 10 bases align to TRBD2. V was pared by 5 bases and J by 6 bases, with 10 bases of the junction left unmatched. The CDR3 totals 15 residues. Germline V gene lookup returns CDR1 MNHEY and CDR2 SVGAGI. The CDR3 DNA reads as TGTGCCAGCAGTCACACGAGCGGGAGGGCCCGCGAGCAGTACTTC. Translation: CASSHTSGRAREQYF.

This clonotype turned up a few times. This sequence joins TRBV20-1 and TRBJ1-2, with 11 bases identical to TRBD1. Per germline, CDR1 DFQATT and CDR2 SNEGSKA (reference sequence). V dropped 4 bases and J dropped 8; count of bases not matched to a gene: 6. This CDR3 contains 13 residues. DNA of the CDR3: TGCAGTGCTAAGGACAGGGGGCTACGGGGCTACACCTTC. Residues: CSAKDRGLRGYTF.

This clonotype showed up many times. Here the CDR3 DNA reads TGCAGTGCTAGATGGAGGAGTATGGATTCACCCCTCCACTTT. Protein product: CSARWRSMDSPLHF. V is TRBV20-1 and J is TRBJ1-6; D is uncertain. The V end lost 2 bases, the J end lost 8 bases, and 13 bases lay between the germline ends. Germline values: CDR1 DFQATT, CDR2 SNEGSKA (reference sequence). The CDR3 runs 14 residues.